Below, 8 T cell receptor beta chains from the same sample are listed, as sequenced in a study of T cells in Graves' hyperthyroidism and ophthalmopathy. Amplification yielded TCR beta CDR3 regions, with RNA transcripts as the source. TCR CDR3 underwent first-round RT-PCR with the HTBI primer set. TCRdb reprocessed the multiplex PCR reads with MiXCR, giving one entry per CDR3 protein. This table has about half a million distinct CDR3 sequences, roughly a quarter appearing once. Material for sequencing was blood. Receptors originate from a woman in her twenties or thirties with Graves' ophthalmopathy.

A few counts support this clonotype. This chain joins TRBV12-3 or TRBV12-4 and TRBJ2-5; 7 bases map to TRBD2. The CDR3 extends over 15 amino acids. V lost 8 bases, J lost 3 bases, and 12 bases stayed unmatched. The CDR3 nucleotides read TGTGCCAGCGGCCCCTTGGGCGGGGGTAAAGAGACCCAGTACTTC. Its translation: CASGPLGGGKETQYF.

This clonotype was seen a handful of times. The chain is built from TRBV11-2 and TRBJ1-3; unclear D gene. This CDR3 has 19 amino acids. Germline V gene data show CDR1 as SGHAT and CDR2 as FQNNGV. Trimming shortened V by 5 bases and J by 0 bases, and 23 bases separated the two germline ends. CDR3 coding DNA: TGTGCCAGCAGCCGCACATCTATCGCTTCCACAATCTCTGGAAACACCATATATTTT. Its translation: CASSRTSIASTISGNTIYF.

This chain uses TRBV7-2 with TRBJ1-2; 9 bases align to TRBD1. After removal of 3 bases from V and 6 bases from J, the junction contained 8 bases not matched to a gene. The CDR3 has 15 residues. Germline values: CDR1 SGHTA, CDR2 FQGNSA. CDR3 region: CASSFQRTGADGYTF. The DNA of the CDR3 is TGTGCCAGCAGCTTCCAGAGGACAGGGGCGGATGGCTACACCTTC. The full variable domain, rest sourced from reference TRBV7-2 and TRBJ1-2, is GAGVSQSPSNKVTEKGKDVELRCDPISGHTALYWYRQSLGQGLEFLIYFQGNSAPDKSGLPSDRFSAERTGGSVSTLTIQRTQQEDSAVYLCASSFQRTGADGYTFGSGTRLTVV.

The chain links TRBV6-1 to TRBJ2-5; TRBD2 matches 11 bases. Germline CDR1 is MNHNS and CDR2 is SASEGT. V trimming: 5 bases; J trimming: 5 bases; junction bases outside the gene matches: 7. This CDR3 has 15 residues. CDR3 sequence: CASSQPTSGEETQYF. CDR3 bases: TGTGCCAGCAGTCAACCGACTAGCGGGGAGGAGACCCAGTACTTC.

Details on this clonotype: The junction departs from the called germline gene at one end, perhaps through a read error. The chain recombines TRBV11-2 with TRBJ1-1; TRBD1 matches at 8 bases. CDR1 and CDR2 (germline): SGHAT, FQNNGV. The CDR3 is 15 residues long. CDR3 region: CASSGAGGPNTEAFF. The CDR3 DNA follows: TGCGCCAGCAGCGGAGCAGGGGGCCCGAACACTGAAGCTTTCTTT.

V gene TRBV7-9 combines with J gene TRBJ1-1; no clear D. This CDR3 is 15 amino acids long. Trimming took 3 bases from V and 1 from J, leaving 12 bases between them. Germline V gene lookup returns CDR1 SEHNR and CDR2 FQNEAQ (reference sequence). The CDR3 DNA is TGTGCCAGCAGCTTCGACATACTAGGGAACACTGAAGCTTTCTTT. Amino acids: CASSFDILGNTEAFF. The full variable domain, in which reference TRBV7-9 and TRBJ1-1 provide the parts outside the CDR3, is DTGVSQNPRHKITKRGQNVTFRCDPISEHNRLYWYRQTLGQGPEFLTYFQNEAQLEKSRLLSDRFSAERPKGSFSTLEIQRTEQGDSAMYLCASSFDILGNTEAFFGQGTRLTVV.

This clonotype was seen many times. The J gene is TRBJ2-7, the V gene TRBV20-1; D gene unclear. Germline values: CDR1 DFQATT, CDR2 SNEGSKA (reference sequence). Trimming left V 6 bases short and J 3 bases short, with 12 bases between. This CDR3 has 12 amino acids. The CDR3 sequence: CSADGRNYEQYF. CDR3 DNA sequence: TGCAGTGCCGACGGGCGAAACTACGAGCAGTACTTC.

This clonotype has ten or more counts. The chain carries TRBV4-2 and TRBJ2-2; TRBD1 is a possible D gene (6 bases). The CDR3 has 13 amino acids. Germline CDR1 and CDR2: LGHNA and YNFKEQ. Deletions cut 5 bases from V and 3 bases from J, with 7 bases between. The CDR3, as DNA: TGTGCCAGCAGCGGACAGCACACCGGGGAGCTGTTTTTT. Protein sequence: CASSGQHTGELFF.